These T cell receptor beta chains were read from a single sample in a study of identical twins. From the 5' RACE reads, TCRdb called clonotypes with MiXCR, one entry per CDR3 protein. The sample carries around 250,000 distinct CDR3 sequences, around 8.8% recorded once. The sample was also reused in another study, on yellow fever vaccine responses in identical twins.

The sequenced sample was CD8+ T cells sorted from blood. These receptors all come from a woman under 30 in good health. CDR3s include the opening cysteine and the closing phenylalanine or tryptophan. The order of the fields is D gene, clone size, J gene, V gene, CDR3 DNA, CDR3 protein. The D gene is left open where the match is weak. Size tells how often a clone was seen (once, few, many) or the class of an expanded clone, and some rows leave it out.

NA,few,TRBJ1-3,TRBV9,TGTGCCAGCAGCTCGGGACGGATCTCTGGAAACACCATATATTTT,CASSSGRISGNTIYF
NA,few,TRBJ1-1,TRBV25-1,TGTGCCAGCGGCTCAGGAACTGAAGCTTTCTTT,CASGSGTEAFF
NA,NA,TRBJ2-7,TRBV25-1,TGTGCCAGCAGTGAAAGTGAAGGTCGCGAGCAGTACTTC,CASSESEGREQYF
TRBD1,NA,TRBJ1-2,TRBV12-3/TRBV12-4,TGTGCCAGCAGCCGGACAGGGGCGCCCTATGGCTACACCTTC,CASSRTGAPYGYTF
NA,few,TRBJ2-7,TRBV27,TGTGCCAGCAGTTTCACGGCGCAAAGGGACTACGAGCAGTACTTC,CASSFTAQRDYEQYF
NA,many,TRBJ2-3,TRBV12-3/TRBV12-4,TGTGCCAGCACCCGACGGGGGGGGGACAGAAATACGCAGTATTTT,CASTRRGGDRNTQYF
TRBD1,many,TRBJ2-7,TRBV3-1,TGTGCCAGCAGCCAAGCCGGACAGGGCGCTTGGGGGGAGCAGTACTTC,CASSQAGQGAWGEQYF
NA,many,TRBJ2-4,TRBV20-1,TGCAGTGCTCCTTTAGCGACCCTAGCCAAAAACATTCAGTACTTC,CSAPLATLAKNIQYF
NA,NA,TRBJ2-3,TRBV6-1,TGTGCCAGCTGGTCCGGGACTGGCACAGATACGCAGTATTTT,CASWSGTGTDTQYF
TRBD2,many,TRBJ2-3,TRBV4-3,TGCGCCAGCAGCCAGATTAGCGGGAGTGGCTGGGATACGCAGTATTTT,CASSQISGSGWDTQYF
TRBD1,NA,TRBJ2-3,TRBV19,TGTGCCAGTAGTATGGGACAGGGGCCAGATACGCAGTATTTT,CASSMGQGPDTQYF
NA,few,TRBJ1-2,TRBV12-3/TRBV12-4,TGTGCCAGCACTAAGGGGGACCTAGCCTATGGCTACACCTTC,CASTKGDLAYGYTF
TRBD1,few,TRBJ2-5,TRBV6-2/TRBV6-3,TGTGCCAGCAACTCCCCCGGGACAGGGGACCAAGAGACCCAGTACTTC,CASNSPGTGDQETQYF
TRBD2,NA,TRBJ2-3,TRBV5-6,TGTGCCAGCAGCTTGACGCTGCGGGAGGGCCCAGATACGCAGTATTTT,CASSLTLREGPDTQYF
NA,many,TRBJ2-6,TRBV4-3,TGCGCCAGCAGCCAAGATCCCCGCTCTGGGGCCAACGTCCTGACTTTC,CASSQDPRSGANVLTF
NA,NA,TRBJ2-7,TRBV10-3,TGTGCCATCAGACCGCCCGGGGGTAATTACGAGCAGTACTTC,CAIRPPGGNYEQYF
NA,many,TRBJ2-1,TRBV5-1,TGCGCCAGCAGGTTAGACGGCACGAATGAGCAGTTCTTC,CASRLDGTNEQFF
NA,many,TRBJ2-5,TRBV7-9,TGTGCCAGCAGCGCCGAAGTTTCAAAAGAGACCCAGTACTTC,CASSAEVSKETQYF
NA,NA,TRBJ2-5,TRBV20-1,TGCAGTGCTTCCGACGGGGCCCAGTACTTC,CSASDGAQYF
TRBD2,NA,TRBJ2-7,TRBV20-1,TGCAGTGCTAGATTTAGCGGGAGGTTTATATACGAGCAGTACTTC,CSARFSGRFIYEQYF
NA,NA,TRBJ2-3,TRBV3-1,TGTGCCAGCAGCCAAGATCCGTTGCCCGCAGATACGCAGTATTTT,CASSQDPLPADTQYF
NA,many,TRBJ2-7,TRBV20-1,TGCAGTCCCTCGGACGGTGAGCAGTACTTC,CSPSDGEQYF
TRBD2,many,TRBJ2-7,TRBV12-3/TRBV12-4,TGTGCCAGCAGTTTAGTCCTAGCGGGGGGTATCTACGAGCAGTACTTC,CASSLVLAGGIYEQYF
NA,NA,TRBJ2-1,TRBV28,TGTGCCAGCAGTTGGAGACCTCGGGGCCTTACAATCGAGCAGTTCTTC,CASSWRPRGLTIEQFF
NA,few,TRBJ2-7,TRBV27,TGTGCCAGCAGTTTACGGGACTTTTACGAGCAGTACTTC,CASSLRDFYEQYF
NA,few,TRBJ2-7,TRBV6-2/TRBV6-3,TGTGCCAGCAGTCCCCACCGGGACACTTCCGCGAAACCGTACGAGCAGTACTTC,CASSPHRDTSAKPYEQYF
TRBD1,few,TRBJ2-5,TRBV12-5,TGTGCTAGTGGTGCCGACAGGGGAGGGACCCAGTACTTC,CASGADRGGTQYF
NA,few,TRBJ2-1,TRBV19,TGTGCCAGTAGTATAGGCCAGGCCCCCACCTACAATGAGCAGTTCTTC,CASSIGQAPTYNEQFF
NA,NA,TRBJ2-7,TRBV5-5,TGTGCCAGCGGCCTGGGCCCTTTCTGCGAGCAGTACTTC,CASGLGPFCEQYF
NA,NA,TRBJ2-7,TRBV7-9,TGTGCCAGCAGCTTCGACCCTACCTACGAGCAGTACTTC,CASSFDPTYEQYF
TRBD2,NA,TRBJ2-7,TRBV7-2,TGTGCCAGCAGCTTAGGACGGGAGGTCTCCTACGAGCAGTACTTC,CASSLGREVSYEQYF
NA,few,TRBJ2-3,TRBV29-1,TGCAGCGTTGAACCCCGAGGTGGCAGAGCAGATACGCAGTATTTT,CSVEPRGGRADTQYF
NA,many,TRBJ2-2,TRBV12-3/TRBV12-4,TGTGCCAGCAGTTATGAGAACACCGGGGAGCTGTTTTTT,CASSYENTGELFF
TRBD2,few,TRBJ2-2,TRBV27,TGTGCCAGCAGTTGGGACTACACGAACACCGGGGAGCTGTTTTTT,CASSWDYTNTGELFF
TRBD1,NA,TRBJ2-1,TRBV19,TGTGCCAGTTCCGGGACAGTATACAATGAGCAGTTCTTC,CASSGTVYNEQFF
NA,few,TRBJ2-7,TRBV27,TGTGCCAGCAGTTGGGGCAGGATTTACGAGCAGTACTTC,CASSWGRIYEQYF
NA,NA,TRBJ2-7,TRBV7-9,TGTGCCAGCAGCTGGACTCGGACAGACTACGAGCAGTACTTC,CASSWTRTDYEQYF
TRBD2,NA,TRBJ2-7,TRBV9,TGTGCCAGCAGCGTGGGTAGCGGGCAAACCTACGAGCAGTACTTC,CASSVGSGQTYEQYF
NA,NA,TRBJ2-3,TRBV2,TGTGCCAGCAGTGTACCGAGAGGGGAAGAAGATACGCAGTATTTT,CASSVPRGEEDTQYF
NA,many,TRBJ2-7,TRBV5-1,TGCGCCAGCAGCAGGGGGGTGGACGAGCAGTACTTC,CASSRGVDEQYF
TRBD2,once,TRBJ2-3,TRBV7-6,TGTGCCAGCAGCGAACTAGCGGAGGGGACAGATACGCAGTATTTT,CASSELAEGTDTQYF
NA,few,TRBJ2-1,TRBV7-9,TGTGCCAGCAGCCCATGGGCGGTGGATGAGCAGTTCTTC,CASSPWAVDEQFF
NA,many,TRBJ2-7,TRBV4-1,TGCGCCAGCAGCCAAGATTTTGGACTACCCCACGAGCAGTACTTC,CASSQDFGLPHEQYF
NA,many,TRBJ2-1,TRBV7-9,TGTGCCAGCAGCCTACCCAGGGGCAGGCCTGAGCAGTTCTTC,CASSLPRGRPEQFF
NA,few,TRBJ2-1,TRBV5-1,TGCGCCAGCAGCTTAGTACAGGGCGGGAATGAGCAGTTCTTC,CASSLVQGGNEQFF
NA,many,TRBJ2-7,TRBV7-9,TGTGCCAGCAGCTTCGGGGTACGCGAGCAGTACTTC,CASSFGVREQYF
TRBD1,many,TRBJ1-1,TRBV11-1,TGTGCCAGCAGCCCTCCGTGGGGGACAGGCCCTAAAGGCACTGAAGCTTTCTTT,CASSPPWGTGPKGTEAFF
NA,few,TRBJ1-2,TRBV7-9,TGTGCCAGCAGCCTAACACTTAACGGGGATGGCTACACCTTC,CASSLTLNGDGYTF
TRBD1,few,TRBJ2-7,TRBV6-6,TGTGCCAGCAGGACCGGGACAGGGAGCGAGCAGTACTTC,CASRTGTGSEQYF
NA,NA,TRBJ2-1,TRBV19,TGTGCCAGTAGTATTAGGCCCGGGACTTATAAATCCGATGAGCAGTTCTTC,CASSIRPGTYKSDEQFF
TRBD2,many,TRBJ2-1,TRBV6-4,TGTGCCAGCAGCATGTCCAGCGGGGAGTACAATGAGCAGTTCTTC,CASSMSSGEYNEQFF
TRBD1,few,TRBJ2-1,TRBV7-8,TGTGCCAGCAGCTTAAGGGACAGATACAATGAGCAGTTCTTC,CASSLRDRYNEQFF
NA,many,TRBJ2-1,TRBV29-1,TGCAGCGCCATTGGGGGGATAGGGAGCTCCTACAATGAGCAGTTCTTC,CSAIGGIGSSYNEQFF
NA,few,TRBJ2-3,TRBV11-2,TGTGCCAGCAGCCTGCCGGGGAGTAGCACAGATACGCAGTATTTT,CASSLPGSSTDTQYF
NA,few,TRBJ2-1,TRBV7-9,TGTGCCAGCAGCTCCTCCTGGAGGCTCGGCGATGAGCAGTTCTTC,CASSSSWRLGDEQFF